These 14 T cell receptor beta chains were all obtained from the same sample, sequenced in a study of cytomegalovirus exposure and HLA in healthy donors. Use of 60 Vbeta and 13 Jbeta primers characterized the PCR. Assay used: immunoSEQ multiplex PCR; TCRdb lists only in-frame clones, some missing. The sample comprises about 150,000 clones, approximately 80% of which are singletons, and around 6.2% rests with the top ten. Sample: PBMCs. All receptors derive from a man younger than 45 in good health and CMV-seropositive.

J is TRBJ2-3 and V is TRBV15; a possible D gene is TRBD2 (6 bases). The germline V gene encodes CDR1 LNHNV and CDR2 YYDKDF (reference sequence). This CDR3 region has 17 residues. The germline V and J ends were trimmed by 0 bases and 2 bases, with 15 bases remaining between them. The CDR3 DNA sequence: TGTGCCACCAGCAGAGATAGGGTTGGACTACTCACAGATACGCAGTATTTT. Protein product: CATSRDRVGLLTDTQYF.

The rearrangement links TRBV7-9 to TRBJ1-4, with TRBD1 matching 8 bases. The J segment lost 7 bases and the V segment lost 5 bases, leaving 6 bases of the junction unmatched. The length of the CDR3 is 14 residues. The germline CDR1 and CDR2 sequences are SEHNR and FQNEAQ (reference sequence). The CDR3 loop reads CASSQRDRIEKLFF. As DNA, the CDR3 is TGTGCCAGCAGCCAACGGGACAGGATTGAAAAACTGTTTTTT.

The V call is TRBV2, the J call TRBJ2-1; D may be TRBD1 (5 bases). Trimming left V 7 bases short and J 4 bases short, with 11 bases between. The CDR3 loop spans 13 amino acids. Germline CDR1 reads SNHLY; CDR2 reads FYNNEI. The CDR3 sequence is CASNLQVYNEQFF. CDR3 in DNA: TGTGCCAGCAACCTACAGGTATACAATGAGCAGTTCTTC.

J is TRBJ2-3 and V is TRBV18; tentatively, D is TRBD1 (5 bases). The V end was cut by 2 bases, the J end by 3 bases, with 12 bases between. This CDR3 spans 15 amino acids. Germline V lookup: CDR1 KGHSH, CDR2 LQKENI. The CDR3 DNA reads TGTGCCAGCTCACCATCGGCCAGGGAAACAGATACGCAGTATTTT. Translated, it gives CASSPSARETDTQYF.

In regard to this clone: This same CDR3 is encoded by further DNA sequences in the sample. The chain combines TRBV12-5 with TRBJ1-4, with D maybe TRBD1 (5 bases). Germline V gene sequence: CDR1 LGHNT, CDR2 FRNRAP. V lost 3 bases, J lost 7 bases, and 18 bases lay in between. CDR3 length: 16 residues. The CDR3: CASGLYRRVGGEKLFF. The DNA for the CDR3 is TGTGCTAGTGGTTTATATCGCCGGGTGGGGGGTGAAAAACTGTTTTTT.

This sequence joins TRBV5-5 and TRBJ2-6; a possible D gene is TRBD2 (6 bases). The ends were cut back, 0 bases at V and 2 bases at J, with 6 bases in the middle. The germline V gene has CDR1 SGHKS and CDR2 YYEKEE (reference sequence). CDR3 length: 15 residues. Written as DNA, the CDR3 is TGTGCCAGCAGCTTGGGGGGGGCTGGGGCCAACGTCCTGACTTTC. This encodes CASSLGGAGANVLTF.

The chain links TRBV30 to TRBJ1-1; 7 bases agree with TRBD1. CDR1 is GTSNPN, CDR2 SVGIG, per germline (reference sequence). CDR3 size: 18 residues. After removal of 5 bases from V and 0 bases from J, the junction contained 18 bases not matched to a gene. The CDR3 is CAWPPSGTDARMNTEAFF. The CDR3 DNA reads TGTGCCTGGCCCCCCTCCGGGACAGACGCTCGAATGAACACTGAAGCTTTCTTT.

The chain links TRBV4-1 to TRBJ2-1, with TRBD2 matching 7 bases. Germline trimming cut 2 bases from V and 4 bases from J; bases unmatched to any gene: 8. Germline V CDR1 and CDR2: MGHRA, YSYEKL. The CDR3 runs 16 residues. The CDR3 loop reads CASSQHLAASYNEQFF. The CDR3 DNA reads TGCGCCAGCAGCCAACACCTAGCGGCCTCTTACAATGAGCAGTTCTTC.

CDR3 loop: CSVADLTGVTEAFF. CDR3 DNA sequence: TGCAGCGTCGCCGATTTGACAGGGGTTACTGAAGCTTTCTTT. J is TRBJ1-1 and V is TRBV29-1, with TRBD1 matching over 8 bases. This CDR3 has 14 amino acids. Germline assignment: CDR1 SQVTM and CDR2 ANQGSEA. With V trimmed by 6 bases and J by 5 bases, 11 bases remained unmatched.

Written as DNA, the CDR3 is TGTGCCAGCAGCCCCGGGAGGGATACGCAGTATTTT. Amino acids: CASSPGRDTQYF. This chain joins TRBV11-2 and TRBJ2-3; 7 bases map to TRBD2. The CDR3 contains 12 residues. After removal of 5 bases from V and 6 bases from J, the junction contained 2 bases not matched to a gene. Per the germline V gene, CDR1 is SGHAT and CDR2 is FQNNGV. Together with reference TRBV11-2 and TRBJ2-3, the CDR3 gives the full variable domain: EAGVAQSPRYKIIEKRQSVAFWCNPISGHATLYWYQQILGQGPKLLIQFQNNGVVDDSQLPKDRFSAERLKGVDSTLKIQPAKLEDSAVYLCASSPGRDTQYFGPGTRLTVL.

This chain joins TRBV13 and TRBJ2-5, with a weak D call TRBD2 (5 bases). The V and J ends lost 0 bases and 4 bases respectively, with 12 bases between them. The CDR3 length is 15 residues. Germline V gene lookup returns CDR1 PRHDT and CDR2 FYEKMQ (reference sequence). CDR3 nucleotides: TGTGCCAGCAGCTTAGGGCACGGAAGCGGAGAGACCCAGTACTTC. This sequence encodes CASSLGHGSGETQYF. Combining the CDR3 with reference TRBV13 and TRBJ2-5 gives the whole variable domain AAGVIQSPRHLIKEKRETATLKCYPIPRHDTVYWYQQGPGQDPQFLISFYEKMQSDKGSIPDRFSAQQFSDYHSELNMSSLELGDSALYFCASSLGHGSGETQYFGPGTRLLVL.

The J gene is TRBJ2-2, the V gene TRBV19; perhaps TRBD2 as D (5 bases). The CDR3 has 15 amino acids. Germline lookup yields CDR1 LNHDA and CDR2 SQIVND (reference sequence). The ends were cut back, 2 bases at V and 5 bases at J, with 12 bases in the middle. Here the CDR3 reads CASSILSRDTGELFF. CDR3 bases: TGTGCCAGTAGTATATTATCCCGGGATACCGGGGAGCTGTTTTTT.

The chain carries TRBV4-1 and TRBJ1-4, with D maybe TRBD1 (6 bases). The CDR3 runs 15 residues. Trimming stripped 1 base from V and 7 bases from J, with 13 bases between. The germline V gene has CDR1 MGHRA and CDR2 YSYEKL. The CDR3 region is CASSQAQGIGEKLFF. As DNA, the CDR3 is TGCGCCAGCAGCCAAGCCCAGGGGATAGGTGAAAAACTGTTTTTT.

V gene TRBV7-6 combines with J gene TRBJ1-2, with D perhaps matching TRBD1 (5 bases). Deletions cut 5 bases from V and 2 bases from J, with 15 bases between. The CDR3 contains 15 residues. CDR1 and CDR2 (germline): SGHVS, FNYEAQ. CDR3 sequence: CASSPLQGGNYGYTF. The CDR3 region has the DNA TGTGCCAGCAGCCCCCTGCAGGGAGGCAACTATGGCTACACCTTC.